This T cell receptor beta chain was profiled in a study of identical twins. A universal primer site was incorporated via template switching, and the cDNA contained unique molecular identifiers. TCRdb reprocessed the 5' RACE reads via MiXCR and lists one record per CDR3 protein. The profile covers more than 1.5 million distinct CDR3 sequences, with roughly a third appearing a single time and around 0.3% taken by the ten largest. There are a few counts of this clonotype. The antigen is unknown. The germline gives CDR1 MRHNA, CDR2 SNTAGT. The CDR3 contains 14 residues. Trimming took 2 bases from V and 4 from J; bases not matched to a gene: 2. Findings of the study overall: Conclusions were drawn cross-sectionally by statistical analysis, without following the same donors. Among monozygotic twins, out-of-frame TCR alpha sharing exceeded what models predicted. Invariant cells of the MAIT and iNKT types might have partly distorted the zero-insertion analyses.

This chain links TRBV6-4 with TRBJ2-1, with 7 nucleotides matching TRBD2. Sequenced sample: cord blood. This TCR came from a newborn girl in good health. The CDR3 bases are TGTGCCAGCAGTGACGGGGGGGGATACAATGAGCAGTTCTTC. Its protein is CASSDGGGYNEQFF.